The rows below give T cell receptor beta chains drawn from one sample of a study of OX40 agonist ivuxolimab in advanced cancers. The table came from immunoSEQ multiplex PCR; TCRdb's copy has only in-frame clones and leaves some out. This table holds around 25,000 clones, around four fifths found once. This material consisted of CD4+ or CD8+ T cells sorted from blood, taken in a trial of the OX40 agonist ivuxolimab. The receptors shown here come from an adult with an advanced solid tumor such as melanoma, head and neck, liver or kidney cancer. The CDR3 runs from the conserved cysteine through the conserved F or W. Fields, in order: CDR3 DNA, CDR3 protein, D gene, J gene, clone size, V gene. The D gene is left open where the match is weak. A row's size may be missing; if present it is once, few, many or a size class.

cdr3_nt: TGTGCCAGCAGGGAAGGGGGACTAGCGGCCTACAATGAGCAGTTCTTC
cdr3_aa: CASREGGLAAYNEQFF
d_call: TRBD2
j_call: TRBJ2-1
clone_size: -
v_call: TRBV5-4

cdr3_nt: TGTGCCAGCAGCTTAGGGTTATGGAGCTCTGGAAACACCATATATTTT
cdr3_aa: CASSLGLWSSGNTIYF
d_call: -
j_call: TRBJ1-3
clone_size: -
v_call: TRBV7-8

cdr3_nt: TGTGCCAGCAGCCAAGATGGGGCCTTCAATCAGCCCCAGCATTTT
cdr3_aa: CASSQDGAFNQPQHF
d_call: -
j_call: TRBJ1-5
clone_size: -
v_call: TRBV4-2

cdr3_nt: TGTGCCAGCACCCGTACAGGGGGCGGCACAGATACGCAGTATTTT
cdr3_aa: CASTRTGGGTDTQYF
d_call: TRBD1
j_call: TRBJ2-3
clone_size: few
v_call: TRBV7-9

cdr3_nt: TGTGCCAGCAGTTCCCCGGGTCTCCATACGCAGTATTTT
cdr3_aa: CASSSPGLHTQYF
d_call: -
j_call: TRBJ2-3
clone_size: -
v_call: TRBV28

cdr3_nt: TGTGCCAGCACCCGGGGTCAGGGGACGATTCAGTACTTC
cdr3_aa: CASTRGQGTIQYF
d_call: -
j_call: TRBJ2-4
clone_size: -
v_call: TRBV28

cdr3_nt: TGCGCCAGCAGCTTAGGGGTAAGCAATCAGCCCCAGCATTTT
cdr3_aa: CASSLGVSNQPQHF
d_call: -
j_call: TRBJ1-5
clone_size: -
v_call: TRBV5-1

cdr3_nt: TGCGCCAGCAGCTTGGAGGGCTCCTATAATTCACCCCTCCACTTT
cdr3_aa: CASSLEGSYNSPLHF
d_call: -
j_call: TRBJ1-6
clone_size: -
v_call: TRBV5-1

cdr3_nt: TGCGCCAGCAGCCCAGGGACCGCTACAGATACGCAGTATTTT
cdr3_aa: CASSPGTATDTQYF
d_call: -
j_call: TRBJ2-3
clone_size: -
v_call: TRBV5-1

cdr3_nt: TGTGCCAGCAGTCGTCGACAGGGAGGGGAGACCCAGTACTTC
cdr3_aa: CASSRRQGGETQYF
d_call: -
j_call: TRBJ2-5
clone_size: -
v_call: TRBV6-5

cdr3_nt: TGTGCCAGTAGTATAGCTTTGAGGGAGGAAGGCTACACCTTC
cdr3_aa: CASSIALREEGYTF
d_call: -
j_call: TRBJ1-2
clone_size: once
v_call: TRBV19

cdr3_nt: TGTGCCAGCAGCTTCCTAGCGGGAGGACCACTTAGTGAGCAGTTCTTC
cdr3_aa: CASSFLAGGPLSEQFF
d_call: TRBD2
j_call: TRBJ2-1
clone_size: -
v_call: TRBV7-3

cdr3_nt: TGTGCCAGCAGGTTACAGGCCCGGAGCTCCTACGAGCAGTACTTC
cdr3_aa: CASRLQARSSYEQYF
d_call: -
j_call: TRBJ2-7
clone_size: -
v_call: TRBV28

cdr3_nt: TGTGCCAGCAGCTCGAGGGGTCTCAGCAATCAGCCCCAGCATTTT
cdr3_aa: CASSSRGLSNQPQHF
d_call: -
j_call: TRBJ1-5
clone_size: -
v_call: TRBV28

cdr3_nt: TGTGCCAGCAGTTACTCGGGATTTACCTCTGGAAACACCATATATTTT
cdr3_aa: CASSYSGFTSGNTIYF
d_call: -
j_call: TRBJ1-3
clone_size: -
v_call: TRBV6-6

cdr3_nt: TGTGCCTGGAAGTTGGCGGGAGCGACAGATACGCAGTATTTT
cdr3_aa: CAWKLAGATDTQYF
d_call: TRBD2
j_call: TRBJ2-3
clone_size: -
v_call: TRBV30

cdr3_nt: TGTGCCAGCAACTCGGCGGGGAGACGAGGAGATACGCAGTATTTT
cdr3_aa: CASNSAGRRGDTQYF
d_call: -
j_call: TRBJ2-3
clone_size: -
v_call: TRBV28

cdr3_nt: TGTGCCAGCAGTTACTCGACGGCGCCCACCGGGGAGCTGTTTTTT
cdr3_aa: CASSYSTAPTGELFF
d_call: -
j_call: TRBJ2-2
clone_size: few
v_call: TRBV6-6

cdr3_nt: TGTGCCAGCAGATTCGGGACAGGATCCGTTTACGAGCAGTACTTC
cdr3_aa: CASRFGTGSVYEQYF
d_call: TRBD1
j_call: TRBJ2-7
clone_size: -
v_call: TRBV2

cdr3_nt: TGTGCCAGCAGCCAAGGACAGGGGGCAGATACGCAGTATTTT
cdr3_aa: CASSQGQGADTQYF
d_call: TRBD1
j_call: TRBJ2-3
clone_size: -
v_call: TRBV14

cdr3_nt: TGTGCCAGCAGCATGCCCGAAGCCAAAAACATTCAGTACTTC
cdr3_aa: CASSMPEAKNIQYF
d_call: -
j_call: TRBJ2-4
clone_size: -
v_call: TRBV7-2

cdr3_nt: TGTGCCAGCTCATCAGGACAGGGGAAATTGGACGAGCAGTACTTC
cdr3_aa: CASSSGQGKLDEQYF
d_call: TRBD1
j_call: TRBJ2-7
clone_size: -
v_call: TRBV18

cdr3_nt: TGTGCCAGCAGCTTAGGGCCCAATCAGCCCCAGCATTTT
cdr3_aa: CASSLGPNQPQHF
d_call: -
j_call: TRBJ1-5
clone_size: -
v_call: TRBV7-2

cdr3_nt: TGTGCCAGCAGCTTAGAGGGGCCAGGGCGTACGCAGTATTTT
cdr3_aa: CASSLEGPGRTQYF
d_call: -
j_call: TRBJ2-3
clone_size: -
v_call: TRBV7-9

cdr3_nt: TGTGCCAGCTCACCACGGGGAGAAGTCGGTCAGCCCCAGCATTTT
cdr3_aa: CASSPRGEVGQPQHF
d_call: -
j_call: TRBJ1-5
clone_size: few
v_call: TRBV18

cdr3_nt: TGTGCCAGTAGGCTCGACGGGAACACCGGGGAGCTGTTTTTT
cdr3_aa: CASRLDGNTGELFF
d_call: -
j_call: TRBJ2-2
clone_size: -
v_call: TRBV19

cdr3_nt: TGCGCCAGCAGCCAACTTCCGGGCTTTAACTATGGCTACACCTTC
cdr3_aa: CASSQLPGFNYGYTF
d_call: -
j_call: TRBJ1-2
clone_size: -
v_call: TRBV4-1

cdr3_nt: TGTGCCAGCACTGAACATCCTTGGGAGACCCAGTACTTC
cdr3_aa: CASTEHPWETQYF
d_call: -
j_call: TRBJ2-5
clone_size: -
v_call: TRBV6-5

cdr3_nt: TGTGCCAGCAGTCCCCCTAGCTATACGCAGTATTTT
cdr3_aa: CASSPPSYTQYF
d_call: -
j_call: TRBJ2-3
clone_size: -
v_call: TRBV28

cdr3_nt: TGTGCCAGCAGTCCTAGCGGGAGAGGGGGGACCGGGGAGCTGTTTTTT
cdr3_aa: CASSPSGRGGTGELFF
d_call: TRBD2
j_call: TRBJ2-2
clone_size: -
v_call: TRBV11-2

cdr3_nt: TGTGCCAGCAGCTTAAGCCAGACTAACACTGAAGCTTTCTTT
cdr3_aa: CASSLSQTNTEAFF
d_call: -
j_call: TRBJ1-1
clone_size: -
v_call: TRBV7-9

cdr3_nt: TGTGCCAGCAGCGTCGGACAGGGCGGCACAGATACGCAGTATTTT
cdr3_aa: CASSVGQGGTDTQYF
d_call: TRBD1
j_call: TRBJ2-3
clone_size: few
v_call: TRBV9

cdr3_nt: TGTGCCAGCTCGCGACAGGGAGGAAGCGAGCAGTACTTC
cdr3_aa: CASSRQGGSEQYF
d_call: -
j_call: TRBJ2-7
clone_size: -
v_call: TRBV18

cdr3_nt: TGTGCCATAAGACCCCCAGGGGCAGAGACCCAGTACTTC
cdr3_aa: CAIRPPGAETQYF
d_call: -
j_call: TRBJ2-5
clone_size: -
v_call: TRBV6-5

cdr3_nt: TGTGCCAGCGGGGGGACAGGGGGGCGGCATCAGCCCCAGCATTTT
cdr3_aa: CASGGTGGRHQPQHF
d_call: TRBD1
j_call: TRBJ1-5
clone_size: once
v_call: TRBV2

cdr3_nt: TGTGCCAGCAGTTATCTTCCCGGGGACACCTACGAGCAGTACTTC
cdr3_aa: CASSYLPGDTYEQYF
d_call: -
j_call: TRBJ2-7
clone_size: medium-sized
v_call: TRBV6-5

cdr3_nt: TGTGCCAGTAGTAAGGGAACTAGCTATTACGAGCAGTACTTC
cdr3_aa: CASSKGTSYYEQYF
d_call: -
j_call: TRBJ2-7
clone_size: once
v_call: TRBV19

cdr3_nt: TGCGCCAGCAGCTCCGGGACTAGCGGCTACGAGCAGTACTTC
cdr3_aa: CASSSGTSGYEQYF
d_call: TRBD2
j_call: TRBJ2-7
clone_size: -
v_call: TRBV5-1

cdr3_nt: TGTGCCAGCAGTATACAGGGGGGCGACTACGAGCAGTACTTC
cdr3_aa: CASSIQGGDYEQYF
d_call: TRBD1
j_call: TRBJ2-7
clone_size: -
v_call: TRBV2

cdr3_nt: TGTGCCAGCAGTTCGCGGGATACGCAGTATTTT
cdr3_aa: CASSSRDTQYF
d_call: -
j_call: TRBJ2-3
clone_size: -
v_call: TRBV2

cdr3_nt: TGTGCCTGGAGTGTAAAAATTCAGGGATTGAGAAAACTGTTTTTT
cdr3_aa: CAWSVKIQGLRKLFF
d_call: -
j_call: TRBJ1-4
clone_size: -
v_call: TRBV30

cdr3_nt: TGTGCCACCCGAAGGGCAGGGTCCTACGAGCAGTACTTC
cdr3_aa: CATRRAGSYEQYF
d_call: -
j_call: TRBJ2-7
clone_size: -
v_call: TRBV19

cdr3_nt: TGTGCCAGCAGTGGCGGGGGGGGACTAGCGGCCAATGAGCAGTTCTTC
cdr3_aa: CASSGGGGLAANEQFF
d_call: TRBD2
j_call: TRBJ2-1
clone_size: -
v_call: TRBV2

cdr3_nt: TGTGCTAGTGGTTTGTGGAGTAGGGGGGAGCTGTTTTTT
cdr3_aa: CASGLWSRGELFF
d_call: -
j_call: TRBJ2-2
clone_size: -
v_call: TRBV12-5

cdr3_nt: TGTGCCAGCAGCTTACAGGGAGCCGCTTTCTTT
cdr3_aa: CASSLQGAAFF
d_call: -
j_call: TRBJ1-1
clone_size: -
v_call: TRBV28

cdr3_nt: TGTGCCAGTAGTATAGTCCAGGGTTGCTACGAGCAGTACTTC
cdr3_aa: CASSIVQGCYEQYF
d_call: -
j_call: TRBJ2-7
clone_size: -
v_call: TRBV19

cdr3_nt: TGCAGCCTGCGGGGCGGGGGATCCCTAATTCATACGCAGTATTTT
cdr3_aa: CSLRGGGSLIHTQYF
d_call: TRBD2
j_call: TRBJ2-3
clone_size: -
v_call: TRBV29-1

cdr3_nt: TGTGCCAGCAGTTTTCTCTACGAGCAGTACTTC
cdr3_aa: CASSFLYEQYF
d_call: -
j_call: TRBJ2-7
clone_size: once
v_call: TRBV28

cdr3_nt: TGCGCCAGCAGCAGGGACAGGGCCCTTCCCTCCTACGAGCAGTACTTC
cdr3_aa: CASSRDRALPSYEQYF
d_call: TRBD1
j_call: TRBJ2-7
clone_size: -
v_call: TRBV4-3

cdr3_nt: TGTGCCAGCAGTGGGGGACCGAATTCACCCCTCCACTTT
cdr3_aa: CASSGGPNSPLHF
d_call: -
j_call: TRBJ1-6
clone_size: few
v_call: TRBV6-6

cdr3_nt: TGTGCCAGCAGTACACGGGGTCAGCCCCAGCATTTT
cdr3_aa: CASSTRGQPQHF
d_call: -
j_call: TRBJ1-5
clone_size: few
v_call: TRBV6-5

cdr3_nt: TGTGCCAGCAGCTTGAGCACCGGGGAGCTGTTTTTT
cdr3_aa: CASSLSTGELFF
d_call: -
j_call: TRBJ2-2
clone_size: once
v_call: TRBV5-5

cdr3_nt: TGTGCCAGCAGCTCCGCCCGGGGGGCGACCGGGGAGCTGTTTTTT
cdr3_aa: CASSSARGATGELFF
d_call: -
j_call: TRBJ2-2
clone_size: -
v_call: TRBV5-4

cdr3_nt: TGCGCCAGCAGCGACGAATCAGATACGCAGTATTTT
cdr3_aa: CASSDESDTQYF
d_call: -
j_call: TRBJ2-3
clone_size: -
v_call: TRBV5-1

cdr3_nt: TGTGCCAGCAGCCAAGTTGGCAGGGAAGAGACCCAGTACTTC
cdr3_aa: CASSQVGREETQYF
d_call: -
j_call: TRBJ2-5
clone_size: -
v_call: TRBV14

cdr3_nt: TGTGCCAGCACCACTGGCGCGTGGTCAACTAATGAAAAACTGTTTTTT
cdr3_aa: CASTTGAWSTNEKLFF
d_call: -
j_call: TRBJ1-4
clone_size: -
v_call: TRBV5-5

cdr3_nt: TGTGCCAGCCTCGGGGCGGGGAGCACTGAAGCTTTCTTT
cdr3_aa: CASLGAGSTEAFF
d_call: -
j_call: TRBJ1-1
clone_size: -
v_call: TRBV28

cdr3_nt: TGCGCCAGCAGCCAAGCTGCCGGGACAGGGCAATCACCCCTCCACTTT
cdr3_aa: CASSQAAGTGQSPLHF
d_call: TRBD1
j_call: TRBJ1-6
clone_size: -
v_call: TRBV4-3